Listed here are 10 T cell receptor beta chains from one sample, sequenced in a study of CD8+ T cells in alopecia areata. RNA was isolated and reverse transcribed to cDNA, the sequencing template. Clones were sequenced by immunoSEQ multiplex PCR, and TCRdb holds only the in-frame ones, with some missing. The sample records about 180,000 clones, approximately 55% being singletons. Treatment meaning: oral pan-JAK inhibitor, 5-10 mg twice daily. Sequencing was performed on CD8+ T cells sorted from blood, taken at week 24, from a patient treated with tofacitinib. These receptors were collected from a human donor with alopecia areata.

The chain uses TRBV6-6 and TRBJ2-5; D remains unclear. V shed 5 bases and J shed 3 bases, with 13 bases lying between them. From germline, CDR1 is MNHNY and CDR2 SVGAGI (reference sequence). This CDR3 has 14 residues. CDR3 DNA sequence: TGTGCCAGCAGTCCATGGGCCGCGAAAGAGACCCAGTACTTC. Residues: CASSPWAAKETQYF.

This clone was detected only once. The genes are TRBV30 and TRBJ1-2, with TRBD1 identical over 9 bases. The CDR3 consists of 16 residues. J gave up 10 bases and V 2 bases, and 17 bases lay outside the gene matches. In germline, CDR1 is GTSNPN, CDR2 SVGIG (reference sequence). In DNA form, the CDR3 reads TGTGCCTGGAGTATGGGTTTAACAGGGGGCGGCAACCTCTACACCTTC. It specifies CAWSMGLTGGGNLYTF.

This clone was seen more than once but under ten times. V is TRBV29-1 and J is TRBJ2-7, with D possibly TRBD1 on 5 matching bases. With 4 bases removed from V and 4 bases from J, the gap between germline ends came to 5 bases. The germline V gene encodes CDR1 SQVTM and CDR2 ANQGSEA. CDR3 length: 10 residues. The CDR3 DNA reads TGCAGCGTTGGACAGTACGAGCAGTACTTC. This sequence encodes CSVGQYEQYF.

The chain combines TRBV25-1 with TRBJ1-2, with D hard to call. The germline V and J ends were trimmed by 7 bases and 7 bases, with 10 bases remaining between them. Germline-derived CDR1 and CDR2 are MGHDK and SYGVNS. The CDR3 extends over 11 amino acids. The CDR3 reads CASTNGLGYTF. In nucleotides, the CDR3 is TGTGCCAGCACAAACGGGCTTGGCTACACCTTC.

A few counts support this clone. V gene TRBV4-3 combines with J gene TRBJ1-1, with D perhaps matching TRBD1 (6 bases). The CDR3 consists of 15 residues. Germline V CDR1 and CDR2: LGHNA, YSLEER. With 2 bases removed from V and 4 bases from J, the gap between germline ends came to 14 bases. The CDR3 sequence: CASSQHDRSGTEAFF. The CDR3 DNA reads TGCGCCAGCAGCCAACATGACAGGTCTGGCACTGAAGCTTTCTTT.

This sequence joins TRBV7-6 and TRBJ2-2; TRBD2 aligns across 9 bases. V was pared by 3 bases and J by 3 bases, with 2 bases of the junction left unmatched. This CDR3 has 15 residues. CDR1 SGHVS and CDR2 FNYEAQ come from the germline V gene. CDR3 nucleotide sequence: TGTGCCAGCAGCTTGCGGGGGGGCGACACCGGGGAGCTGTTTTTT. It is translated as CASSLRGGDTGELFF.

This sequence joins TRBV27 and TRBJ2-3; D remains ambiguous. CDR1 and CDR2 (germline): MNHEY, SMNVEV (reference sequence). V was clipped by 0 bases and J by 4 bases, with 5 bases between them. The CDR3 is 13 residues long. CDR3 in amino acids: CASSLSFPDTQYF. The CDR3 DNA sequence: TGTGCCAGCAGTTTATCGTTCCCAGATACGCAGTATTTT.

The V and J genes are TRBV20-1 and TRBJ1-1; D gene uncertain. Trimming left V 7 bases short and J 1 base short, with 7 bases between. CDR1 is DFQATT and CDR2 is SNEGSKA in the germline V gene (reference sequence). This CDR3 is 11 amino acids long. The CDR3: CSVSRNTEAFF. The CDR3 DNA reads TGCAGTGTTAGCCGGAACACTGAAGCTTTCTTT.

DNA of the CDR3: TGCGCCAGCAGCCAAGGGACGGTTACCTACGAGCAGTACTTC. It codes for CASSQGTVTYEQYF. The J gene is TRBJ2-7, the V gene TRBV4-3; D not resolved. Germline CDR1 LGHNA, CDR2 YSLEER. V lost 1 base, J lost 2 bases, and 9 bases lay in between. The CDR3 loop spans 14 amino acids.

The chain joins TRBV6-1 to TRBJ2-7; possibly TRBD2 for D (6 bases). CDR3 length equals 14 residues. CDR1 is MNHNS and CDR2 is SASEGT in the germline V gene. The V end was cut by 6 bases, the J end by 0 bases, with 12 bases between. CDR3 DNA sequence: TGTGCCAGCAGGACCCCGGGACTCTCCTACGAGCAGTACTTC. Encoded protein: CASRTPGLSYEQYF.